The 24 T cell receptor beta chains below were found in one sample sequenced in a study of blood T cell repertoires in COVID-19. Profiling relied on immunoSEQ multiplex PCR, and the TCRdb table lists in-frame clones only, not all of them. Among 35,000 or so clones listed, 75% to 85% were seen once. Source material: peripheral blood. Receptor source: a woman in her sixties or seventies with acute or convalescent COVID-19.

The chain uses TRBV27 and TRBJ1-2; tentatively, D is TRBD1 (5 bases). V was shortened by 4 bases and J by 4 bases, with 19 bases between the two germline ends. Germline-derived CDR1 and CDR2 are MNHEY and SMNVEV (reference sequence). The CDR3 contains 16 residues. This CDR3 is CASSSTGTYYSYGYTF. The CDR3 DNA is TGTGCCAGCAGTTCAACCGGGACTTACTATTCCTATGGCTACACCTTC.

This clone was detected only a few times. The V gene is TRBV6-5, the J gene TRBJ2-7, with 10 positions matching TRBD2. V shed 2 bases and J 3 bases; nucleotides not matched to a gene: 7. The CDR3 covers 16 residues. From germline, CDR1 is MNHEY and CDR2 SVGAGI. The CDR3 loop is CASSYTLTSGIYEQYF. In nucleotides, the CDR3 is TGTGCCAGCAGTTACACCCTTACTAGCGGGATCTACGAGCAGTACTTC.

The chain uses TRBV19 and TRBJ1-1, with TRBD1 as a possible D gene (5 bases). Germline V gene lookup returns CDR1 LNHDA and CDR2 SQIVND (reference sequence). The V gene lost 6 bases and the J gene lost 3 bases, with 11 bases spanning the gap. The CDR3 consists of 13 residues. CDR3 sequence: CASRQGVHTEAFF. The CDR3 DNA sequence: TGTGCCAGTAGGCAGGGCGTCCACACTGAAGCTTTCTTT. The whole variable domain, remainder taken from reference TRBV19 and TRBJ1-1, is DGGITQSPKYLFRKEGQNVTLSCEQNLNHDAMYWYRQDPGQGLRLIYYSQIVNDFQKGDIAEGYSVSREKKESFPLTVTSAQKNPTAFYLCASRQGVHTEAFFGQGTRLTVV.

This chain links TRBV19 with TRBJ2-1, with a weak D call TRBD1 (8 bases). The CDR3 has 12 amino acids. CDR1 and CDR2 (germline): LNHDA, SQIVND (reference sequence). Between the trimmed V and J ends, which lost 5 bases and 12 bases, there was a span of 14 bases. CDR3 DNA: TGTGCCAGTAGTGCCTACAGGGGGGGGCAGTTCTTC. It is translated as CASSAYRGGQFF.

The chain links TRBV10-2 to TRBJ1-4; 9 positions match TRBD1. J gave up 8 bases and V 6 bases, and 10 bases lay outside the gene matches. The germline gives CDR1 WSHSY, CDR2 SAAADI. This CDR3 has 15 residues. CDR3 residues: CASSDPGQGFEKLFF. DNA of the CDR3: TGCGCCAGCAGCGACCCAGGACAGGGGTTCGAAAAACTGTTTTTT.

V is TRBV27 and J is TRBJ2-4; TRBD1 matches 7 bases. Trimming removed 8 bases from V and 7 bases from J; junction bases left unmatched: 11. CDR1 is MNHEY, CDR2 SMNVEV, per germline (reference sequence). The CDR3 runs 14 residues. The CDR3 sequence: CASDRPLTGNIQYF. The CDR3 DNA reads as TGTGCCAGCGATAGACCATTGACAGGGAACATTCAGTACTTC.

The gene calls are TRBV9 and TRBJ2-1; 9 nucleotides agree with TRBD2. The junction had 8 bases not matched to a gene; V was cut back by 2 bases and J by 2 bases. Germline V gene data show CDR1 as SGDLS and CDR2 as YYNGEE. The CDR3 has 17 amino acids. This CDR3 reads CASSVSRSGGTYNEQFF. DNA of the CDR3: TGTGCCAGCAGCGTTTCACGGAGCGGGGGGACCTACAATGAGCAGTTCTTC.

The chain is built from TRBV5-1 and TRBJ2-5, with 9 bases identical to TRBD1. Per the germline V gene, CDR1 is SGHRS and CDR2 is YFSETQ. The trim removed 3 bases at V and 2 bases at J, leaving 5 bases unmatched. This CDR3 is built from 15 residues. CDR3 coding DNA: TGCGCCAGCAGCTCGACAGGGGGGCCTCAAGAGACCCAGTACTTC. Translated, it gives CASSSTGGPQETQYF.

This chain joins TRBV28 and TRBJ1-1; tentatively, D is TRBD1 (6 bases). V lost 4 bases to trimming and J lost 5 bases, with 14 bases between them. The V gene's germline CDR1 is MDHEN and CDR2 SYDVKM. The length of the CDR3 is 14 residues. The CDR3 DNA reads as TGTGCCAGCAGTTCGACGGACAGTGGGACTGAAGCTTTCTTT. Translation: CASSSTDSGTEAFF.

The chain joins TRBV5-8 to TRBJ1-4, with D unclear. V lost 4 bases and J 3 bases, leaving 13 bases between the germline ends. CDR3 size: 15 residues. Germline lookup yields CDR1 SGHTS and CDR2 YDEGEE. Here the CDR3 reads CASSAVSGPNEKLFF. The CDR3 nucleotides are TGTGCCAGCAGCGCCGTAAGCGGACCTAATGAAAAACTGTTTTTT.

A few counts support this clone. The genes are TRBV5-4 and TRBJ1-1; D unresolved. Germline V lookup: CDR1 SGHNT, CDR2 YYREEE (reference sequence). The germline V and J ends were trimmed by 5 bases and 1 base, with 9 bases remaining between them. The CDR3 length is 13 residues. CDR3 protein: CASSLATNTEAFF. The CDR3 DNA is TGTGCCAGCAGTTTAGCTACGAACACTGAAGCTTTCTTT.

The rearrangement links TRBV7-9 to TRBJ1-4, with 7 bases lining up with TRBD1. J gave up 5 bases and V 7 bases, and 4 bases lay outside the gene matches. The CDR3 is 13 amino acids. Looked up from germline, CDR1 is SEHNR and CDR2 is FQNEAQ (reference sequence). CDR3: CASTGQRNEKLFF. The DNA of the CDR3 is TGTGCCAGCACGGGACAGAGAAATGAAAAACTGTTTTTT.

CDR3 in amino acids: CASSGTGTTTYNEQFF. The CDR3 bases are TGTGCCAGCAGTGGTACCGGGACTACCACTTACAATGAGCAGTTCTTC. This chain uses TRBV6-1 with TRBJ2-1, with TRBD2 identical over 7 bases. The CDR3 has 16 residues. The germline gives CDR1 MNHNS, CDR2 SASEGT. With 4 bases clipped from V and 4 bases from J, the junction kept 10 bases outside the gene matches.

This chain uses TRBV10-1 with TRBJ2-5; D unresolved. The V end lost 5 bases, the J end lost 5 bases, and 12 bases lay between the germline ends. The germline gives CDR1 WNHNN, CDR2 SYGVQD (reference sequence). The CDR3 has 13 residues. For the CDR3, the DNA is TGCGCCAGCAGTAAGACAAAAGAGGAGACCCAGTACTTC. Translation: CASSKTKEETQYF.

V usage is TRBV6-5 and J usage is TRBJ2-5; 11 bases are shared with TRBD1. Germline values: CDR1 MNHEY, CDR2 SVGAGI. CDR3 length equals 14 residues. V shed 6 bases, J shed 7 bases, and the junction held 7 bases outside the gene matches. Written as DNA, the CDR3 is TGTGCCAGCAGCCGCGGGACAGGGGGTGTGACCCAGTACTTC. This encodes CASSRGTGGVTQYF.

This clone was seen a few times. The genes are TRBV5-1 and TRBJ1-6; D gene uncertain. Trimming removed 5 bases at V and 0 bases at J, with 9 bases between. The CDR3 totals 15 residues. The germline gives CDR1 SGHRS, CDR2 YFSETQ. In DNA, the CDR3 is TGCGCCAGCAGTATGGGGAGCTCCTATAATTCACCCCTCCACTTT. Translating it yields CASSMGSSYNSPLHF.

On this clone itself: One end of the junction fails to match germline, which may point to a read error. The chain links TRBV3-1 (or the pseudogene TRBV3-2) to TRBJ2-1, with D maybe TRBD2 (5 bases). There are 20 residues in the CDR3. CDR1 LGHDT and CDR2 YNNKEL come from the germline V gene (reference sequence). CDR3 DNA: TGTGCCAGCAGGCAAGGCGGGCGGTGGAGTTGGAGCGGCTCCTACAATGAGCAGTTCTTC. Translated: CASRQGGRWSWSGSYNEQFF.

This chain links TRBV10-1 with TRBJ2-2, with 7 positions matching TRBD1. V shed 2 bases, J shed 6 bases, and the junction held 6 bases outside the gene matches. The CDR3 runs to 15 residues. Germline V gene sequence: CDR1 WNHNN, CDR2 SYGVQD (reference sequence). The CDR3 here is CASSEKGASAGELFF. CDR3 nucleotides: TGCGCCAGCAGTGAGAAGGGGGCTTCGGCCGGGGAGCTGTTTTTT.

The chain employs TRBV7-7 and TRBJ2-5; possible D gene TRBD2, 6 bases. CDR3 size: 14 residues. Germline V gene data show CDR1 as SSHAT and CDR2 as FNYEAQ (reference sequence). V was clipped by 3 bases and J by 2 bases, with 10 bases between them. The CDR3: CASSLGSGQETQYF. Written as DNA, the CDR3 is TGTGCCAGCAGCTTGGGGAGCGGGCAAGAGACCCAGTACTTC.

V gene TRBV10-1 combines with J gene TRBJ1-6, with D unclear. V was shortened by 6 bases and J by 7 bases, with 13 bases between the two germline ends. CDR1 WNHNN and CDR2 SYGVQD come from the germline V gene (reference sequence). The CDR3 has 14 amino acids. CDR3 DNA sequence: TGCGCCAGCAGCGAAAACCGAGGGAATTCACCCCTCCACTTT. Translated: CASSENRGNSPLHF.

Comment on this clone: Germline and junction disagree at one end, which may indicate a read error. Other nucleotide sequences in the sample specify the same CDR3. V gene TRBV18 combines with J gene TRBJ1-2, with TRBD1 matching over 7 bases. CDR1 is KGHSH, CDR2 LQKENI, per germline. This CDR3 is built from 14 residues. Here the CDR3 reads CASSPQAQGHGYTF. DNA for the CDR3: TGTGCCAGCTCACCACAGGCACAGGGGCACGGCTATACCTTC. The full variable domain, its missing parts supplied by reference TRBV18 and TRBJ1-2, is NAGVMQNPRHLVRRRGQEARLRCSPMKGHSHVYWYRQLPEEGLKFMVYLQKENIIDESGMPKERFSAEFPKEGPSILRIQQVVRGDSAAYFCASSPQAQGHGYTFGSGTRLTVV.

In its sample, this clone was seen a few times. The rearrangement links TRBV5-1 to TRBJ2-7, with 8 bases identical to TRBD1. This CDR3 region has 15 residues. Trimming took 3 bases from V and 6 from J; bases not matched to a gene: 11. CDR1 and CDR2 (germline): SGHRS, YFSETQ. The CDR3 is CASSSSGTGPAEQYF. The CDR3 region has the DNA TGCGCCAGCAGCTCCTCCGGGACAGGTCCGGCCGAGCAGTACTTC.

The chain's CDR3 is CASSPQEGGWTEAFF. In nucleotides, the CDR3 is TGTGCCAGCAGTCCCCAGGAGGGGGGGTGGACTGAAGCTTTCTTT. The chain uses TRBV28 and TRBJ1-1, with D perhaps matching TRBD1 (6 bases). There are 15 residues in the CDR3. V was cut by 5 bases and J by 5 bases, with 18 bases left in between. CDR1 is MDHEN and CDR2 is SYDVKM in the germline V gene.

The chain carries TRBV27 and TRBJ1-5; 7 nucleotides match TRBD1. The CDR3 loop spans 15 amino acids. Looked up from germline, CDR1 is MNHEY and CDR2 is SMNVEV (reference sequence). The ends lost 1 base at V and 3 bases at J; junction bases unmatched: 3. In DNA form, the CDR3 reads TGTGCCAGCAGTTTATGGGGGACAGCCAATCAGCCCCAGCATTTT. Amino acid sequence: CASSLWGTANQPQHF.